This T cell receptor beta chain was recorded in a study of blood T cell repertoires in COVID-19. Study information: T cells, B-cell-depleted T cells, or PBMCs supplied cDNA or gDNA.

Trimming shortened V by 1 base and J by 0 bases, and 4 bases separated the two germline ends. Germline CDR1 is SGHAT and CDR2 is FQNNGV. This CDR3 has 14 residues. The data were produced by immunoSEQ multiplex PCR, yet TCRdb's version contains in-frame clones alone and is incomplete. The data contain roughly 480,000 clones, 75% to 90% of them singletons. The source material was peripheral blood. The chain has TRBV11-2 and TRBJ1-3; D is undetermined. This receptor was obtained from a man aged 18 to 30 with COVID-19, enrolled during active disease. The CDR3 reads CASSLASSGNTIYF. CDR3 nucleotide sequence: TGTGCCAGCAGCTTAGCCAGCTCTGGAAACACCATATATTTT.